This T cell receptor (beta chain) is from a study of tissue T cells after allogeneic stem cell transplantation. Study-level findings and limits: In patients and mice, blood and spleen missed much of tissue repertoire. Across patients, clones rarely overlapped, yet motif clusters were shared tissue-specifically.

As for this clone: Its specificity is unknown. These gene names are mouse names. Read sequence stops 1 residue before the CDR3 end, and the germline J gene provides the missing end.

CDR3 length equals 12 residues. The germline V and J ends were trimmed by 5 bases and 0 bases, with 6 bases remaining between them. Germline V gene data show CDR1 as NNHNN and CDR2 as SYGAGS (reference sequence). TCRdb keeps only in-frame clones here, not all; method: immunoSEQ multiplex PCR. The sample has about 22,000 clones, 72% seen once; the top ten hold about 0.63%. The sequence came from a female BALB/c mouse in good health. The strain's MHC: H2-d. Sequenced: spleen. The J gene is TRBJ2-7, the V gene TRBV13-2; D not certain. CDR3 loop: CASGRSSYEQYF. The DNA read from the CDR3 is TGTGCCAGCGGCAGGAGCTCCTATGAACAGTAC.